These 12 T cell receptor beta chains originate from one sample sequenced in a study of cytomegalovirus exposure and HLA in healthy donors. TCRdb keeps only in-frame clones here, not all; method: immunoSEQ multiplex PCR. The sample lists 100,000 to 150,000 clones; roughly 87% were seen once. The specimen sequenced was PBMCs. Receptors were obtained from a woman in her late teens or twenties in good health and CMV-seronegative.

This clone was seen just once. This sequence joins TRBV4-1 and TRBJ2-1, with a weak D call TRBD2 (6 bases). The CDR3 consists of 14 residues. Trimming removed 0 bases from V and 9 bases from J, with 12 bases in between. From germline, CDR1 is MGHRA and CDR2 YSYEKL. CDR3: CASSQDELAGEQFF. The CDR3 DNA is TGCGCCAGCAGCCAAGATGAACTAGCCGGTGAGCAGTTCTTC.

This chain uses TRBV13 with TRBJ1-1, with D unresolved. The CDR3 loop spans 15 amino acids. CDR1 and CDR2 from the germline V gene are PRHDT and FYEKMQ (reference sequence). Trimming removed 2 bases from V and 3 bases from J, with 13 bases in between. DNA of the CDR3: TGTGCCAGCAGCTTAAGAGTCTCCCGGGACACTGAAGCTTTCTTT. Amino acids: CASSLRVSRDTEAFF.

J is TRBJ2-3 and V is TRBV6-6, with 8 bases that match TRBD2. The V gene end was trimmed by 6 bases and the J gene end by 3 bases; junction bases not matched to a gene: 5. This CDR3 has 14 residues. Germline CDR1 reads MNHNY; CDR2 reads SVGAGI (reference sequence). CDR3 bases: TGTGCCAGCAGCGAGCGGGGGATAACAGATACGCAGTATTTT. The encoded protein is CASSERGITDTQYF.

A single count supports this clone. The chain combines TRBV5-6 with TRBJ1-1; possibly TRBD1 for D (6 bases). V was pared by 0 bases and J by 3 bases, with 15 bases between. Germline V gene sequence: CDR1 SGHDT, CDR2 YYEEEE. The CDR3 totals 16 residues. CDR3 amino acids: CASSLDRAFRYTEAFF. CDR3 coding DNA: TGTGCCAGCAGCTTGGACAGGGCTTTTCGGTACACTGAAGCTTTCTTT.

V and J are TRBV7-8 and TRBJ1-2; D unresolved. This CDR3 region has 13 residues. Trimming took 3 bases from V and 1 from J, leaving 6 bases between them. Germline V gene sequence: CDR1 SGHVS, CDR2 FQNEAQ. CDR3 region: CASSFSRNYGYTF. The DNA for the CDR3 is TGTGCCAGCAGCTTCAGTCGTAACTATGGCTACACCTTC. The full variable domain, rest sourced from reference TRBV7-8 and TRBJ1-2, is GAGVSQSPRYKVAKRGQDVALRCDPISGHVSLFWYQQALGQGPEFLTYFQNEAQLDKSGLPSDRFFAERPEGSVSTLKIQRTQQEDSAVYLCASSFSRNYGYTFGSGTRLTVV.

The V and J genes are TRBV5-4 and TRBJ1-1, with a weak D call TRBD1 (5 bases). CDR1 SGHNT and CDR2 YYREEE come from the germline V gene (reference sequence). The CDR3 consists of 13 residues. Trimming cost V 4 bases and J 11 bases, with 18 bases left between them. CDR3: CASSQVMTERAFF. Written as DNA, the CDR3 is TGTGCCAGCAGCCAAGTGATGACAGAAAGGGCTTTCTTT.

V is TRBV7-3 and J is TRBJ2-3, with D perhaps matching TRBD2 (7 bases). The CDR3 has 17 amino acids. Germline CDR1 is SGHTA and CDR2 is FQGTGA. Between the trimmed V and J ends, which lost 0 bases and 0 bases, there was a span of 13 bases. CDR3 loop: CASSLTLRGASTDTQYF. The CDR3 region has the DNA TGTGCCAGCAGCTTAACCCTACGGGGGGCTAGCACAGATACGCAGTATTTT. The variable domain in full, completed from reference TRBV7-3 and TRBJ2-3, reads GAGVSQTPSNKVTEKGKYVELRCDPISGHTALYWYRQSLGQGPEFLIYFQGTGAADDSGLPNDRFFAVRPEGSVSTLKIQRTERGDSAVYLCASSLTLRGASTDTQYFGPGTRLTVL.

CDR3 sequence: CASSERGAGGAFF. The CDR3, as DNA: TGTGCCAGCAGCGAACGGGGGGCGGGAGGGGCTTTCTTT. The V gene is TRBV6-1, the J gene TRBJ1-1; D is possibly TRBD1 (6 bases). Trimming stripped 6 bases from V and 11 bases from J, with 19 bases between. Germline-derived CDR1 and CDR2 are MNHNS and SASEGT. The CDR3 totals 13 residues.

The chain recombines TRBV6-6 with TRBJ1-2, with 7 bases lining up with TRBD1. J was trimmed by 5 bases and V by 6 bases; bases with no gene match: 6. The germline V gene encodes CDR1 MNHNY and CDR2 SVGAGI (reference sequence). The CDR3 is 13 residues long. In DNA, the CDR3 is TGTGCCAGCAGGACCGGGACAGCATATGGCTACACCTTC. Translating it yields CASRTGTAYGYTF.

The genes are TRBV18 and TRBJ1-5; 8 positions agree with TRBD1. The CDR3 is made up of 14 amino acids. CDR1 is KGHSH and CDR2 is LQKENI in the germline V gene. The V and J ends lost 3 bases and 9 bases, in that order; junction bases with no gene match: 7. The CDR3 reads CASSPGQGAGPQHF. Written as DNA, the CDR3 is TGTGCCAGCTCACCCGGGCAGGGGGCCGGGCCCCAGCATTTT.

The CDR3 protein is CASSESQYQPQHF. CDR3 coding DNA: TGTGCCAGCAGTGAATCACAATATCAGCCCCAGCATTTT. The chain uses TRBV2 and TRBJ1-5; D remains ambiguous. V shed 2 bases and J shed 5 bases, with 7 bases lying between them. Germline assignment: CDR1 SNHLY and CDR2 FYNNEI. CDR3 length: 13 amino acids. Drawing the rest from reference TRBV2 and TRBJ1-5, the complete variable domain is EPEVTQTPSHQVTQMGQEVILRCVPISNHLYFYWYRQILGQKVEFLVSFYNNEISEKSEIFDDQFSVERPDGSNFTLKIRSTKLEDSAMYFCASSESQYQPQHFGDGTRLSIL.

This clone is a singleton in its sample. The V and J genes are TRBV9 and TRBJ1-3, with 7 bases identical to TRBD1. The CDR3 extends over 15 amino acids. Germline loops: CDR1 SGDLS, CDR2 YYNGEE. With 6 bases clipped from V and 7 bases from J, the junction kept 13 bases outside the gene matches. CDR3 residues: CASNQGGTGLNTIYF. Written as DNA, the CDR3 is TGTGCCAGCAACCAAGGGGGCACCGGACTCAACACCATATATTTT.